The 9 T cell receptor beta chains listed next were all sequenced from one sample in a study of CD8 T cells in Susac syndrome. Reverse transcription used roughly 0.45 to 1 ug RNA and random hexamers. TCRdb itself ran the immunoSEQ multiplex PCR reads through MiXCR, one entry per CDR3 protein. The repertoire consists of 100,000 to 150,000 distinct CDR3 sequences, with roughly 76% occurring once and the leading ten covering about 0.51%. Sequencing was performed on CD8+ T cells from PBMCs. These receptors were collected from a human donor with multiple sclerosis.

This clonotype was detected only once. This chain connects TRBV4-1 to TRBJ1-1; tentatively, D is TRBD1 (5 bases). The CDR3 is made up of 16 amino acids. The V end lost 0 bases, the J end lost 0 bases, and 11 bases lay between the germline ends. Germline CDR1 reads MGHRA; CDR2 reads YSYEKL. The CDR3 bases are TGCGCCAGCAGCCAAGAAGGCGGGACCTTGAACACTGAAGCTTTCTTT. This encodes CASSQEGGTLNTEAFF.

This clonotype was seen a few times. The chain links TRBV6-5 to TRBJ2-1, with D perhaps matching TRBD2 (6 bases). The CDR3 length is 15 residues. Looked up from germline, CDR1 is MNHEY and CDR2 is SVGAGI. The V end lost 4 bases, the J end lost 6 bases, and 16 bases lay between the germline ends. CDR3 sequence reads: CASSFNYRETNEQFF. Here the CDR3 DNA reads TGTGCCAGCAGTTTTAATTACCGGGAGACCAATGAGCAGTTCTTC.

V gene TRBV5-4 combines with J gene TRBJ2-1; 9 bases align to TRBD2. There are 16 residues in the CDR3. The trim removed 4 bases at V and 6 bases at J, leaving 11 bases unmatched. Germline V gives CDR1 SGHNT, CDR2 YYREEE (reference sequence). CDR3 sequence reads: CASSAPGLAFGNEQFF. In nucleotides, the CDR3 is TGTGCCAGCAGCGCGCCGGGACTAGCTTTCGGCAATGAGCAGTTCTTC.

This clonotype was observed once. The chain recombines TRBV12-3 or TRBV12-4 with TRBJ1-1, with D uncertain. Deletions cut 2 bases from V and 2 bases from J, with 12 bases between. This CDR3 is built from 15 residues. DNA of the CDR3: TGTGCCAGCAGTTTATCCGTCCCGGAAAACACTGAAGCTTTCTTT. Encoded protein: CASSLSVPENTEAFF.

This chain connects TRBV12-3 or TRBV12-4 to TRBJ2-3; D unclear. The V and J ends lost 6 bases and 0 bases respectively, with 10 bases between them. This CDR3 spans 14 amino acids. This chain's CDR3 is CASSLGPSTDTQYF. CDR3 in DNA: TGTGCCAGCAGCCTAGGACCGAGCACAGATACGCAGTATTTT.

This clonotype was seen only once. The chain couples TRBV7-8 to TRBJ1-4; possible D gene TRBD1, 6 bases. V lost 1 base and J 2 bases, leaving 8 bases between the germline ends. The CDR3 totals 15 residues. Germline V gives CDR1 SGHVS, CDR2 FQNEAQ. CDR3 sequence: CASSLEQGTNEKLFF. The CDR3 DNA reads as TGTGCCAGCAGCTTAGAACAGGGCACTAATGAAAAACTGTTTTTT.

The J gene is TRBJ2-7, the V gene TRBV20-1, with 9 bases identical to TRBD2. Germline trimming cut 3 bases from V and 3 bases from J; bases unmatched to any gene: 12. The CDR3 spans 16 residues. The germline V gene encodes CDR1 DFQATT and CDR2 SNEGSKA (reference sequence). CDR3 sequence reads: CSASPQRGATIYEQYV. In DNA, the CDR3 is TGCAGTGCTAGCCCTCAGCGGGGGGCTACCATCTACGAGCAGTACGTC.

This chain uses TRBV30 with TRBJ1-2; the D gene is possibly TRBD1 (6 bases). The CDR3 consists of 14 residues. Germline V gene data show CDR1 as GTSNPN and CDR2 as SVGIG (reference sequence). V dropped 4 bases and J dropped 4 bases, with 16 bases sitting between them. This CDR3 reads CAWTGVTVTYGYTF. The CDR3 DNA reads as TGTGCCTGGACAGGGGTGACGGTTACCTATGGCTACACCTTC.

The rearrangement links TRBV19 to TRBJ1-2; no definite D call. The V end was cut by 5 bases, the J end by 6 bases, with 16 bases between. Germline-derived CDR1 and CDR2 are LNHDA and SQIVND (reference sequence). The CDR3 covers 14 residues. The CDR3 is CASSGNGQAHGYTF. The DNA of the CDR3 is TGTGCCAGTAGTGGGAATGGGCAGGCGCATGGCTACACCTTC.